Listed below are T cell receptor beta chains from one sample, sequenced in a study of post-analysis software for immune sequencing data. In TCRdb, the PCR reads were re-called with MiXCR into one record per CDR3 protein. The data show approximately 570,000 distinct CDR3 sequences, around 44% seen once. Sequenced sample: blood. These TCRs come from a girl aged 10 to 17 with multiple sclerosis. Each CDR3 is given with its conserved first and last residue. D genes are given only for firm matches. Rows may omit the clone size; those that give it use once, few, many or a size class.

cdr3_aa | cdr3_nt | j_call | v_call | d_call | clone_size
CAITRTAGEKLFF | TGTGCCATCACCCGGACAGCCGGGGAAAAACTGTTTTTT | TRBJ1-4 | TRBV10-3 | NA | few
CASSLSTADFTSTDTQYF | TGTGCCAGCAGTTTATCGACGGCAGACTTTACTAGCACAGATACGCAGTATTTT | TRBJ2-3 | TRBV27 | NA | NA
CASSLAATSGNYEQYF | TGCGCCAGCAGCTTGGCCGCGACTAGCGGGAACTACGAGCAGTACTTC | TRBJ2-7 | TRBV5-1 | TRBD2 | NA
CASSLLMENTEAFF | TGCGCCAGCAGCTTATTAATGGAGAACACTGAAGCTTTCTTT | TRBJ1-1 | TRBV5-1 | NA | NA
CSVGGRAADTQYF | TGCAGCGTTGGCGGGAGGGCTGCAGATACGCAGTATTTT | TRBJ2-3 | TRBV29-1 | TRBD2 | NA
CASSYSTRTGRYGYTF | TGTGCCAGCAGTTACTCAACCAGGACAGGGCGCTATGGCTACACCTTC | TRBJ1-2 | TRBV6-5 | TRBD1 | NA
CAGSTNVGANVLTF | TGTGCCGGCAGTACCAATGTTGGGGCCAACGTCCTGACTTTC | TRBJ2-6 | TRBV6-5 | NA | NA
CAISERLGLFYGYTF | TGTGCCATCAGTGAGAGGCTCGGTCTATTCTATGGCTACACCTTC | TRBJ1-2 | TRBV10-3 | NA | NA
CASGQGARWNEQFF | TGTGCCAGCGGACAGGGGGCACGGTGGAATGAGCAGTTCTTC | TRBJ2-1 | TRBV2 | TRBD1 | few
CASHPLREGITEAFF | TGCGCCAGCCACCCCCTCAGGGAGGGGATAACAGAAGCTTTCTTT | TRBJ1-1 | TRBV5-1 | NA | NA
CSANITGLGGETQYF | TGCAGTGCTAATATAACGGGACTAGGGGGGGAGACCCAGTACTTC | TRBJ2-5 | TRBV20-1 | TRBD2 | NA
CASSQNTGTSAYEQYF | TGCGCCAGCAGCCAAAATACCGGGACTAGCGCCTACGAGCAGTACTTC | TRBJ2-7 | TRBV4-1 | TRBD2 | NA
CSVDEGVRYGYTF | TGCAGCGTGGACGAAGGGGTCCGTTATGGCTACACCTTC | TRBJ1-2 | TRBV29-1 | NA | NA
CSVEASGANVLTF | TGCAGCGTTGAAGCCTCTGGGGCCAACGTCCTGACTTTC | TRBJ2-6 | TRBV29-1 | NA | NA
CASSLVGGLGDEQYF | TGTGCCAGCAGCTTAGTCGGGGGGCTAGGAGACGAGCAGTACTTC | TRBJ2-7 | TRBV4-2 | NA | NA
CASSFKAGGDTQYF | TGCGCCAGCAGCTTCAAAGCGGGAGGGGATACGCAGTATTTT | TRBJ2-3 | TRBV4-3 | TRBD2 | NA
CASSLGDRHHYEQYF | TGCGCCAGCAGCTTGGGAGACAGGCATCACTACGAGCAGTACTTC | TRBJ2-7 | TRBV5-1 | NA | few
CASSSRTGFMNTEAFF | TGTGCCAGCAGCTCCCGAACAGGGTTCATGAACACTGAAGCTTTCTTT | TRBJ1-1 | TRBV7-6 | NA | NA
CASSQSVPTGELFF | TGCGCCAGCAGTCAGTCAGTACCCACCGGGGAGCTGTTTTTT | TRBJ2-2 | TRBV23-1 | NA | NA
CSGDWGGREQFF | TGCAGCGGAGACTGGGGGGGCCGTGAGCAGTTCTTC | TRBJ2-1 | TRBV29-1 | NA | NA
CASSADHGAKEHEQYF | TGTGCCAGCAGCGCCGACCACGGGGCCAAAGAGCACGAGCAGTACTTC | TRBJ2-7 | TRBV9 | NA | NA
CASSLAPDTDTQYF | TGTGCCAGCAGCTTAGCCCCCGACACAGATACGCAGTATTTT | TRBJ2-3 | TRBV7-6 | NA | NA
CASSELRDHGYTF | TGCGCCAGCAGTGAGCTCCGGGACCATGGCTACACCTTC | TRBJ1-2 | TRBV10-1 | NA | few
CASSMTGFTITGELFF | TGTGCCAGCAGTATGACAGGGTTCACTATCACCGGGGAGCTGTTTTTT | TRBJ2-2 | TRBV27 | TRBD1 | NA
CSVGGGLGQPQHF | TGCAGCGTGGGTGGAGGTCTTGGGCAGCCCCAGCATTTT | TRBJ1-5 | TRBV29-1 | NA | few
CASSLRPQLALGETQYF | TGCGCCAGCAGCTTGAGGCCCCAGCTGGCCCTGGGAGAGACCCAGTACTTC | TRBJ2-5 | TRBV5-1 | NA | NA
CSARDWQGFYEQYF | TGCAGTGCTAGAGATTGGCAGGGATTCTACGAGCAGTACTTC | TRBJ2-7 | TRBV20-1 | NA | few
CASSKVTYSNQPQHF | TGTGCCAGCAGCAAAGTCACGTATAGCAATCAGCCCCAGCATTTT | TRBJ1-5 | TRBV21-1 | NA | NA
CASSQTSGSAYTQYF | TGTGCCAGCAGTCAAACTAGCGGGAGTGCGTATACGCAGTATTTT | TRBJ2-3 | TRBV12-3/TRBV12-4 | TRBD2 | NA
CASRPSDGYEQYF | TGCGCCAGCAGACCTTCGGACGGCTACGAGCAGTACTTC | TRBJ2-7 | TRBV4-1 | NA | NA
CASSVSLKLSDEQFF | TGTGCCAGCAGTGTTTCCCTTAAGCTTAGCGATGAGCAGTTCTTC | TRBJ2-1 | TRBV6-1 | NA | NA
CASSLTTPRTDTQYF | TGTGCCAGCAGTCTTACCACGCCGCGCACAGATACGCAGTATTTT | TRBJ2-3 | TRBV12-3/TRBV12-4 | NA | NA
CASSTLAGARNEQFF | TGTGCCAGCAGTACTCTAGCGGGGGCGAGGAATGAGCAGTTCTTC | TRBJ2-1 | TRBV12-3/TRBV12-4 | TRBD2 | NA
CAIRGQEDRYEQYF | TGTGCCATCAGGGGCCAGGAGGACCGCTACGAGCAGTACTTC | TRBJ2-7 | TRBV10-3 | NA | NA
CASSLVGSNSPLHF | TGTGCCAGCAGCTTAGTCGGTTCCAATTCACCCCTCCACTTT | TRBJ1-6 | TRBV13 | NA | few